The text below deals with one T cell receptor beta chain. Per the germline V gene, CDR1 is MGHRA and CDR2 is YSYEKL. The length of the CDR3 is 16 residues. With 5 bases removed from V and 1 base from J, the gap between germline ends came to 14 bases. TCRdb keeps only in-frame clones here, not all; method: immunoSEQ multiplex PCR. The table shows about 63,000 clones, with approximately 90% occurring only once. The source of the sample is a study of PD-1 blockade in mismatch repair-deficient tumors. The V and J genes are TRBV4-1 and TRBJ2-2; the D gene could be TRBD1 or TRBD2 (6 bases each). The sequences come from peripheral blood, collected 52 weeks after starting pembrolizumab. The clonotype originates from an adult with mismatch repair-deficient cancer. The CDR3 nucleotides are TGCGCCAGCAGCGCAAGGGGGACTTTGAACACCGGGGAGCTGTTTTTT. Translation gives CASSARGTLNTGELFF.